This T cell receptor (beta chain) was sequenced in a study of blood T cell repertoires in COVID-19. This CDR3 is 13 amino acids long. Germline V lookup: CDR1 LNHDA, CDR2 SQIVND (reference sequence). The V and J ends lost 6 bases and 9 bases respectively, with 12 bases between them. Participant reports of clinical history set cohort assignment. The repertoire was sequenced with immunoSEQ multiplex PCR; TCRdb's copy has only in-frame clones and lacks some. This repertoire shows a few hundred thousand clones, approximately 90% found once; its top ten account for roughly 0.86%. This receptor was identified in a woman aged 40 to 49 who had been exposed to COVID-19. The chain recombines TRBV19 with TRBJ1-6; D may be TRBD1 (5 bases). Sequenced input: PBMCs or T cells enriched from blood (not recorded which). The CDR3 nucleotides are TGTGCCAGTAGGACTAGGGGAGGTTCACCCCTCCACTTT. Translating gives CASRTRGGSPLHF.